These 2 T cell receptor beta chains were sequenced from one sample in a study of blood T cell repertoires in COVID-19 (dated by TCRdb to 2018 to 2021). The library was produced with the immunoSEQ multiplex PCR assay. The immuneACCESS repertoire file appears here via TCRdb, limited to in-frame rearrangements. These files lack a portion of the clones; in checked studies, under half of the deficit traces to unresolved V genes, and the cause of the others is not known. For this sample the table gives some 150,000 clones, of which approximately 92% were detected only once. Roughly 14% of the sample comes from the top ten. The specimen sequenced was peripheral blood. These receptors were obtained from a woman aged 40 to 50 with acute or convalescent COVID-19.

The rearrangement links TRBV29-1 to TRBJ2-3; 8 bases map to TRBD1. The CDR3 length is 14 residues. Germline CDR1 reads SQVTM; CDR2 reads ANQGSEA. With 4 bases clipped from V and 3 bases from J, the junction kept 6 bases outside the gene matches. CDR3 loop: CSVGGGQGTDTQYF. As DNA, the CDR3 is TGCAGCGTTGGGGGCGGACAGGGAACAGATACGCAGTATTTT.

The chain is built from TRBV30 and TRBJ1-2; TRBD1 agrees at 9 bases. The V and J ends lost 2 bases and 6 bases, in that order; junction bases with no gene match: 10. In germline, CDR1 is GTSNPN, CDR2 SVGIG (reference sequence). This CDR3 is built from 15 residues. Written as DNA, the CDR3 is TGTGCCTGGAGTAGAATAGACCGGGACAGGGATGGCTACACCTTC. Translation: CAWSRIDRDRDGYTF.